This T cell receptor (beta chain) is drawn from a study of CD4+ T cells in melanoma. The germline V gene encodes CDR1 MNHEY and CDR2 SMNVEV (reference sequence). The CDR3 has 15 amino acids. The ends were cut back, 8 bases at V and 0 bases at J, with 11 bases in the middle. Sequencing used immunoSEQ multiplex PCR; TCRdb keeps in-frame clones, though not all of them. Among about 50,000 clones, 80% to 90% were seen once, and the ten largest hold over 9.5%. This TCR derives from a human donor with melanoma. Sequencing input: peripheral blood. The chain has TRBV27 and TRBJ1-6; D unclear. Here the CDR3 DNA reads TGTGCCAGCCGCGGAGGGAGCTCCTATAATTCACCCCTCCACTTT. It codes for CASRGGSSYNSPLHF.